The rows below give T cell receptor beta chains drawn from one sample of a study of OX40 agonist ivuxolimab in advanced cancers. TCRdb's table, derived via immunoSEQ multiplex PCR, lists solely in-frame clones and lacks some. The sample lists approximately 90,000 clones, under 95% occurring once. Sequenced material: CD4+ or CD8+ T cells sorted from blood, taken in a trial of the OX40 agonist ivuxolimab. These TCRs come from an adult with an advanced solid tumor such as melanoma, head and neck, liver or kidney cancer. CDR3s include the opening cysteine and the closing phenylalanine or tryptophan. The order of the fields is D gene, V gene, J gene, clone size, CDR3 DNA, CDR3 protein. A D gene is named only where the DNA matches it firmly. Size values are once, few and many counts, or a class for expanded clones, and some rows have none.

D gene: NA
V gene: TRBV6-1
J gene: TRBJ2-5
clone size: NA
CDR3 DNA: TGTGCCAGCAGGAAACAGGAGACCCAGTACTTC
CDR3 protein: CASRKQETQYF

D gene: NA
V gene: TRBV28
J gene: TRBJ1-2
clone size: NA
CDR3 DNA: TGTGCCAGCAGTTTCATAACAAATCCTCGTCATCTCTATGGCTACACCTTC
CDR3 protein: CASSFITNPRHLYGYTF

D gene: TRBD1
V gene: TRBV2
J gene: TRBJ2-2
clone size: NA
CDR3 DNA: TGTGCCAGCAGTCGACAGGGATCGGGGAACACCGGGGAGCTGTTTTTT
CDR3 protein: CASSRQGSGNTGELFF

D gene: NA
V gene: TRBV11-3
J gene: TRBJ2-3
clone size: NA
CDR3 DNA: TGTGCCAGCAGCTTGTATCGGGACAAATTCACAGATACGCAGTATTTT
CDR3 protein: CASSLYRDKFTDTQYF

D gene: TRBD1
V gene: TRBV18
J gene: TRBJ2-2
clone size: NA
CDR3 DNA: TGTGCCAGCTCACTGACAGGGGCGAGCGGGGAGCTGTTTTTT
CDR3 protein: CASSLTGASGELFF

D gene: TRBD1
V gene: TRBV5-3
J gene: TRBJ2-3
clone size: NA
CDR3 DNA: TGTGCCAGAAGCTTGGGACAGGGGGCAGATACGCAGTATTTT
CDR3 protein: CARSLGQGADTQYF

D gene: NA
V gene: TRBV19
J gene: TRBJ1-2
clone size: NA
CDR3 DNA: TGTGCCAGTAGTATACGACCGGGAGGCTATGGCTACACCTTC
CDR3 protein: CASSIRPGGYGYTF

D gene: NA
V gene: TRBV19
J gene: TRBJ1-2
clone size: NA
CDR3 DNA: TGTGCCGCCAATCCATATCTAGCTCTTAACTATGGCTACACCTTC
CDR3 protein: CAANPYLALNYGYTF

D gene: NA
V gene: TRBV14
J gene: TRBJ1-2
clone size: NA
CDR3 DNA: TGTGCCAGCAGCCAAGATGTCAGTTCGGTCTATGGCTACACCTTC
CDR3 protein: CASSQDVSSVYGYTF

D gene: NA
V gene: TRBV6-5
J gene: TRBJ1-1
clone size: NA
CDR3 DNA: TGTGCCAGCAGTTACTCCGCAGGCGACATTATCACTGAAGCTTTCTTT
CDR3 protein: CASSYSAGDIITEAFF

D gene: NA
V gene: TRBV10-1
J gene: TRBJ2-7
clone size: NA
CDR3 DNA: TGCGCCAGCAGTGCCGGGACGCTACTCTACGAGCAGTACTTC
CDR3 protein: CASSAGTLLYEQYF

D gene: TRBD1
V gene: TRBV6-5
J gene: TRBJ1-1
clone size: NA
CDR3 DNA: TGTGCCAGTCGGGACAGGAACACTGAAGCTTTCTTT
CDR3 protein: CASRDRNTEAFF

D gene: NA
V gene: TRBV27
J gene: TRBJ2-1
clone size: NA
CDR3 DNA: TGTGCCAGCAGCAACGGAGGAAGCTCCTACAATGAGCAGTTCTTC
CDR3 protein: CASSNGGSSYNEQFF

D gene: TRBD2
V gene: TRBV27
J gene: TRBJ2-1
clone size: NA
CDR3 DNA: TGTGCCAGCAGTGTTCTGACTAGCGGGTACAATGAGCAGTTCTTC
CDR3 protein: CASSVLTSGYNEQFF

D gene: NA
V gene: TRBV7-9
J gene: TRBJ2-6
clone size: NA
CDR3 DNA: TGTGCCAGCAGCTTATCTGACAGTGTGCGGGCTGGGGCCAACGTCCTGACTTTC
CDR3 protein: CASSLSDSVRAGANVLTF

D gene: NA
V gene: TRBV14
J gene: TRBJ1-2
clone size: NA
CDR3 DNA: TGTGCCAGCAGCCAAGAAATCGGGAACAGGTTGGGCGGTAACTATGGCTACACCTTC
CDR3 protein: CASSQEIGNRLGGNYGYTF

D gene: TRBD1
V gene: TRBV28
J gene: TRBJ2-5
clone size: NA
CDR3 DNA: TGTGCCAGCAGTCCCAGGACAGGGATGGAGACCCAGTACTTC
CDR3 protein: CASSPRTGMETQYF

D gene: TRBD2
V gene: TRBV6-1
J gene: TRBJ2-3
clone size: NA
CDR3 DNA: TGTGCCAGCAGGGCTAGCGGTAGCACAGATACGCAGTATTTT
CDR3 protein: CASRASGSTDTQYF

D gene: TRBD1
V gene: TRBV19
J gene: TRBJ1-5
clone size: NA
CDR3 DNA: TGTGCCAGTAGTACGACAGGGGCTAGCAATCAGCCCCAGCATTTT
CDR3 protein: CASSTTGASNQPQHF

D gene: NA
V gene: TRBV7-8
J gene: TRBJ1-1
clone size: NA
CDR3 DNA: TGTGCCAGCAGCCCACAAGGGACTACGGACACTGAAGCTTTCTTT
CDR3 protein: CASSPQGTTDTEAFF

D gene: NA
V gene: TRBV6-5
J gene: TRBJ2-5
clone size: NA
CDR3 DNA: TGTGCCAGCAGTTTAAGGGAGACCCAGTACTTC
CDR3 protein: CASSLRETQYF

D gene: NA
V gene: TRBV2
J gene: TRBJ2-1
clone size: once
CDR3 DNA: TGTGCCAGCAGTGACGAGACCCCGTGGAATGAGCAGTTCTTC
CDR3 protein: CASSDETPWNEQFF

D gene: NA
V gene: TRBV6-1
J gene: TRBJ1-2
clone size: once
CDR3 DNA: TGTGCCAGCAGTGAATTTGGGAAGGGCTACACCTTC
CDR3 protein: CASSEFGKGYTF

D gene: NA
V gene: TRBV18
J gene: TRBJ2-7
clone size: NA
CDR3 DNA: TGTGCCAGCTCACCGCTCGGCTCAAGCGAGCAGTACTTC
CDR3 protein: CASSPLGSSEQYF

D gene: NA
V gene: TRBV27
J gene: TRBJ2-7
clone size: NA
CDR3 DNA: TGTGCCAGCAGTTTCTTACAGGGAAGCAACGAGCAGTACTTC
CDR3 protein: CASSFLQGSNEQYF

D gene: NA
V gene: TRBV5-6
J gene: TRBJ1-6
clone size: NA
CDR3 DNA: TGTGCCAGCAGCTTGAATGGTCCACCCCTCCACTTT
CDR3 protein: CASSLNGPPLHF

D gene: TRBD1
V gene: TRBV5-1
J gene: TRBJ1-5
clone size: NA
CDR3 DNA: TGCGCCAGCAGCTTGGATGGACAGGTAGGTCAGCCCCAGCATTTT
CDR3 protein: CASSLDGQVGQPQHF

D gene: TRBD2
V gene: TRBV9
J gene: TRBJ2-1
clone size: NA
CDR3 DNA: TGTGCCAGCAGAGGGCTAGCGGGAAATGAGCAGTTCTTC
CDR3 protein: CASRGLAGNEQFF

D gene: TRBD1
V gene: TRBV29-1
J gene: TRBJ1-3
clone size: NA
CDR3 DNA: TGCAGCGTAGAAGGGGGCGGCGGAAACACCATATATTTT
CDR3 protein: CSVEGGGGNTIYF

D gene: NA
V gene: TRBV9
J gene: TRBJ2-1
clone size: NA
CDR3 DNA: TGTGCCAGCAGCGCCGTTAGGTCGAATGAGCAGTTCTTC
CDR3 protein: CASSAVRSNEQFF

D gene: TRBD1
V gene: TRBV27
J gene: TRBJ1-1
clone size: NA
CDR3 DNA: TGTGCCAGCACTTCCCCGGGACAGGGGATTCATGAAGCTTTCTTT
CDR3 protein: CASTSPGQGIHEAFF

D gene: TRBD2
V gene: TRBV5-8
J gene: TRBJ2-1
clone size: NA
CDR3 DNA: TGTGCCAGCAGTTCTAAGCGGGAGAGGTCCAATGAGCAGTTCTTC
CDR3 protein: CASSSKRERSNEQFF

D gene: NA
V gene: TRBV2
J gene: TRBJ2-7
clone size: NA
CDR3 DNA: TGTGCCAGCAGCCACGTGGGGGCGACCCAGATACGATACGAGCAGTACTTC
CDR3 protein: CASSHVGATQIRYEQYF

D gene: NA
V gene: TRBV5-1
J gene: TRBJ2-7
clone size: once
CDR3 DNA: TGCGCCAGCAGCTTCGGTGGGCCCTACGAGCAGTACTTC
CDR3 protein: CASSFGGPYEQYF

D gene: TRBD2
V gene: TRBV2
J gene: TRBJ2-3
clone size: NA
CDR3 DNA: TGTGCCAGCAGTGAAGCTGAACTAGCGGGAGGGCTAGAAGATACGCAGTATTTT
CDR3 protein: CASSEAELAGGLEDTQYF

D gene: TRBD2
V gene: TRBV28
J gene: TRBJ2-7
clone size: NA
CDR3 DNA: TGTGCCAGCAGTTCCTGGACTAGCGGAACCTACGAGCAGTACTTC
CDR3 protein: CASSSWTSGTYEQYF

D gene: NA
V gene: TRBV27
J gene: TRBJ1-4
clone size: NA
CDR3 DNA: TGTGCCAGCTCCCCCCTTATAGGGACTAATGAAAAACTGTTTTTT
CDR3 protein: CASSPLIGTNEKLFF

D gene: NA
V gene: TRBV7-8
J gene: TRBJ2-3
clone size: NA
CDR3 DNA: TGTGCCAGCAGCTGGGAGGTAGTAGATACGCAGTATTTT
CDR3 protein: CASSWEVVDTQYF

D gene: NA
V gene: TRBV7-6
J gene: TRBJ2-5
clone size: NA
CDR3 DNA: TGTGCCAGCAGCCCCAGCGGAGGGGGAGAGACCCAGTACTTC
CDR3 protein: CASSPSGGGETQYF

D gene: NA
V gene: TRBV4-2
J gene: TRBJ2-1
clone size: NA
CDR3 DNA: TGTGCCAGCAGCCAAGAAAGGCGGTTATCCTACAATGAGCAGTTCTTC
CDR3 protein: CASSQERRLSYNEQFF

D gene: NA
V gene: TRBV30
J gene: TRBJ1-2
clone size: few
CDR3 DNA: TGTGCCTGGAGTGTACGAGGGACCTATGGCTACACCTTC
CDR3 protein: CAWSVRGTYGYTF

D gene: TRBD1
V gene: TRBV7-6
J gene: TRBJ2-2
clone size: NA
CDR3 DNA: TGTGCCACCCGGACAGGGGAGGACACCGGGGAGCTGTTTTTT
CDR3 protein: CATRTGEDTGELFF

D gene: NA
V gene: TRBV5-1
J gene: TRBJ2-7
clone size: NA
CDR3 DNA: TGCGCCAGCAGCTTGGCCTCCGAGCAGTACTTC
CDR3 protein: CASSLASEQYF

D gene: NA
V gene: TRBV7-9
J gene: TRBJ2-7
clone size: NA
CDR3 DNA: TGTGCCAGCAGCTTACCGGACGGAGCCACCTACGAGCAGTACTTC
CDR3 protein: CASSLPDGATYEQYF

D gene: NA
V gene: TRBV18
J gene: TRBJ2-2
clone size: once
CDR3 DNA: TGTGCCAGCTCACCAAAAGCGGGTCATATCAACACCGGGGAGCTGTTTTTT
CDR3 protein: CASSPKAGHINTGELFF

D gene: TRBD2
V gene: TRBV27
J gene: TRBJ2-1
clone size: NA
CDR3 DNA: TGTGCCAGCAAGCCAAAGCCTAGCGGGCCAACGTACTACAATGAGCAGTTCTTC
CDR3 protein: CASKPKPSGPTYYNEQFF